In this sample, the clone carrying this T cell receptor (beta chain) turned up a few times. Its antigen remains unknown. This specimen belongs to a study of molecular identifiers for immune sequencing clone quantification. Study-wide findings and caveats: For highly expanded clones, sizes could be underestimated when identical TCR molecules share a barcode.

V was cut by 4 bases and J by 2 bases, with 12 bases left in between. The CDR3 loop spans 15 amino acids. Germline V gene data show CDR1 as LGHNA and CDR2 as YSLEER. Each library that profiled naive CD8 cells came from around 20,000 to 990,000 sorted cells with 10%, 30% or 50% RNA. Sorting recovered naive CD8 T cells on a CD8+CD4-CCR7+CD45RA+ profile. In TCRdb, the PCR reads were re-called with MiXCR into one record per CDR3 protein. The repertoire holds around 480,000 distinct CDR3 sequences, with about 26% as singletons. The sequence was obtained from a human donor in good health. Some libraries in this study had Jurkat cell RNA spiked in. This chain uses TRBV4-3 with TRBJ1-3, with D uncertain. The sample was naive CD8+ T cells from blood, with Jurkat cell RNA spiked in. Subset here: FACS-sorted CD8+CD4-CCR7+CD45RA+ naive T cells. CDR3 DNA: TGCGCCAGCAGCCCAGACCTGGGAGCTGGAAACACCATATATTTT. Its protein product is CASSPDLGAGNTIYF.